These 25 T cell receptor beta chains were sequenced from one sample in a study of glioma-infiltrating T cells. Using RNA template, CDR3s of TCR alpha and beta were amplified with iRepertoire arm-PCR. MiXCR was run by TCRdb on the multiplex PCR reads, yielding one entry per CDR3 protein. Among fewer than 200,000 distinct CDR3 sequences listed, more than 30% were seen once. Sequencing used glioma tissue, nonneoplastic brain tissue, or PBMCs (not recorded which). Source of these receptors: a human donor with low-grade glioma or glioblastoma, undergoing nonglioma brain surgery, or in good health (not recorded which).

This clonotype was seen at least ten times. The chain has TRBV6-1 and TRBJ2-6; D perhaps matches TRBD2 (6 bases). Germline assignment: CDR1 MNHNS and CDR2 SASEGT. This CDR3 is built from 15 residues. Between the trimmed V and J ends, which lost 2 bases and 3 bases, there was a span of 8 bases. CDR3 DNA: TGTGCCAGCAGTGAATCGGGGGATGGGGCCAACGTCCTGACTTTC. Protein sequence: CASSESGDGANVLTF.

Ten or more counts support this clonotype. The chain recombines TRBV20-1 with TRBJ2-7, with D perhaps being TRBD1 or TRBD2 (5 bases each). There are 13 residues in the CDR3. Deletions cut 1 base from V and 2 bases from J, with 9 bases between. Germline CDR1 DFQATT, CDR2 SNEGSKA (reference sequence). This CDR3 reads CSARGGITYEQYF. The CDR3 DNA reads TGCAGTGCTAGAGGGGGGATCACCTACGAGCAGTACTTC.

With respect to this clonotype: At one end, the junction sequence differs from germline, possibly due to a read error. The chain's CDR3 is CATSQYVLGGLDTEAFF. The DNA for the CDR3 is TGTGCCACCAGTCAGTATGTTCTCGGGGGGCTGGACACTGAAGCTTTCTTT. This chain connects TRBV10-3 to TRBJ1-1, with D maybe TRBD1 (6 bases). The CDR3 length is 17 residues. The germline CDR1 and CDR2 sequences are ENHRY and SYGVKD.

This clonotype was detected only once. A read error may be the cause here, since a much bigger clone is one base away. In this CDR3 the conserved last residue, phenylalanine or tryptophan, is missing, so a read error is likely. This chain links TRBV18 with TRBJ2-7, with TRBD2 as a possible D gene (5 bases). The CDR3 is 12 amino acids. With 5 bases removed from V and 2 bases from J, the gap between germline ends came to 7 bases. CDR1 and CDR2 (germline): KGHSH, LQKENI. Written as DNA, the CDR3 is TGTGCCAGCTCAGCCGGGGCCTACGAGCAGTACTCC. Translation: CASSAGAYEQYS.

This clonotype has just one count. Relative to the germline gene, one junction end is altered; a read error may explain this. V and J are TRBV20-1 and TRBJ2-7; tentative D call: TRBD2 (6 bases). The CDR3 sequence is 10 residues long. Germline V gene sequence: CDR1 DFQATT, CDR2 SNEGSKA (reference sequence). The CDR3 region is CSAMDYQQYF. CDR3 DNA sequence: TGTAGTGCTATGGACTACCAGCAGTACTTC.

This clonotype was picked up many times. The chain combines TRBV7-2 with TRBJ2-1; D is uncertain. The CDR3 runs 12 residues. From germline, CDR1 is SGHTA and CDR2 FQGNSA. Trimming left V 3 bases short and J 7 bases short, with 7 bases between. The CDR3, as DNA: TGTGCCAGCAGCTTGATGCAAAATGAGCAGTTCTTC. It yields the protein CASSLMQNEQFF.

This clonotype came up many times. CDR3 bases: TGTGCCAGCAGTGAAGCGGAAAGCTCCTATAATTCACCCCTCCACTTT. It encodes CASSEAESSYNSPLHF. The chain joins TRBV6-1 to TRBJ1-6; D is unclear. The CDR3 covers 16 residues. CDR1 MNHNS and CDR2 SASEGT come from the germline V gene. Trimming shortened V by 0 bases and J by 0 bases, and 6 bases separated the two germline ends.

This clonotype was counted at least ten times. The V gene is TRBV10-3, the J gene TRBJ1-1; weak D call: TRBD1 (5 bases). The germline gives CDR1 ENHRY, CDR2 SYGVKD. The CDR3 has 13 amino acids. The germline V and J ends were trimmed by 5 bases and 4 bases, with 11 bases remaining between them. The CDR3 loop reads CAISPQGATEAFF. In DNA form, the CDR3 reads TGTGCCATCAGTCCGCAGGGAGCCACTGAAGCTTTCTTT.

Many counts were recorded for this clonotype. The chain joins TRBV2 to TRBJ2-3; the D is unclear. Germline V lookup: CDR1 SNHLY, CDR2 FYNNEI. This CDR3 has 12 residues. V lost 2 bases to trimming and J lost 4 bases, with 4 bases between them. This CDR3 is CASSESSDTQYF. CDR3 nucleotides: TGTGCCAGCAGTGAATCATCAGATACGCAGTATTTT. The full variable domain, with the rest looked up from reference TRBV2 and TRBJ2-3, is EPEVTQTPSHQVTQMGQEVILRCVPISNHLYFYWYRQILGQKVEFLVSFYNNEISEKSEIFDDQFSVERPDGSNFTLKIRSTKLEDSAMYFCASSESSDTQYFGPGTRLTVL.

This clonotype was picked up many times. This chain connects TRBV6-2 or TRBV6-3 to TRBJ2-1; 14 nucleotides match TRBD2. The junction had 6 bases not matched to a gene; V was cut back by 7 bases and J by 7 bases. Germline values: CDR1 MNHEY, CDR2 SVGEGT. This CDR3 has 15 residues. CDR3 sequence reads: CASIKRTSGGNEQFF. CDR3 DNA: TGTGCCAGCATCAAACGGACTAGCGGGGGGAATGAGCAGTTCTTC.

In this sample, this clonotype turned up many times. The chain joins TRBV20-1 to TRBJ2-3; 7 bases are shared with TRBD2. The CDR3 spans 16 residues. Germline trimming cut 0 bases from V and 2 bases from J; bases unmatched to any gene: 8. Germline V gene sequence: CDR1 DFQATT, CDR2 SNEGSKA (reference sequence). The CDR3 here is CSARDKAGANTDTQYF. The CDR3 DNA sequence: TGCAGTGCTAGAGATAAGGCGGGAGCTAACACAGATACGCAGTATTTT.

This clonotype was detected only a few times. The chain recombines TRBV7-8 with TRBJ2-7; 10 nucleotides line up with TRBD2. Germline V lookup: CDR1 SGHVS, CDR2 FQNEAQ. The CDR3 is made up of 17 amino acids. V lost 0 bases, J lost 4 bases, and 9 bases stayed unmatched. Here the CDR3 reads CASSLALWSGRGYEQYF. CDR3 bases: TGTGCCAGCAGCTTAGCGTTGTGGAGCGGGAGGGGTTACGAGCAGTACTTC.

To note about this clonotype: The junction departs from germline at one end; a sequencing error may be responsible. The V and J genes are TRBV27 and TRBJ2-5; 9 positions match TRBD1. CDR3 size: 14 residues. Germline V gives CDR1 MNHEY, CDR2 SMNVEV (reference sequence). The DNA for the CDR3 is TGTGCGAGCAGTCAGACAGGGGGCCAAGAGACCCAGTACTTC. Translation: CASSQTGGQETQYF.

The V call is TRBV7-9, the J call TRBJ2-5, with 8 bases lining up with TRBD1. Germline V CDR1 and CDR2: SEHNR, FQNEAQ (reference sequence). Losses at the gene ends were 5 bases for V and 4 bases for J; bases not matched to a gene: 15. This CDR3 region has 17 residues. The CDR3 region is CASSLPNTGQGRETQYF. DNA of the CDR3: TGTGCCAGCAGCCTCCCAAACACAGGACAGGGCCGAGAGACCCAGTACTTC.

The chain has TRBV29-1 and TRBJ2-3; no clear D. The CDR3 is 10 amino acids. CDR1 SQVTM and CDR2 ANQGSEA come from the germline V gene. Trimming shortened V by 3 bases and J by 9 bases, and 7 bases separated the two germline ends. CDR3 sequence reads: CSVESGTQYF. CDR3 DNA sequence: TGCAGCGTTGAGAGTGGGACGCAGTATTTT.

This clonotype showed up many times. This rearrangement joins TRBV19 to TRBJ2-3, with 12 nucleotides matching TRBD2. The CDR3 extends over 16 amino acids. Germline V gene lookup returns CDR1 LNHDA and CDR2 SQIVND (reference sequence). The ends lost 5 bases at V and 3 bases at J; junction bases unmatched: 6. This chain's CDR3 is CASSPRTSGITDTQYF. The CDR3, as DNA: TGTGCCAGTAGTCCCCGGACTAGCGGGATAACAGATACGCAGTATTTT. The variable domain in full, with the rest retrieved from reference TRBV19 and TRBJ2-3, is DGGITQSPKYLFRKEGQNVTLSCEQNLNHDAMYWYRQDPGQGLRLIYYSQIVNDFQKGDIAEGYSVSREKKESFPLTVTSAQKNPTAFYLCASSPRTSGITDTQYFGPGTRLTVL.

Remarks on this clonotype: A much larger clonotype is one base distant, so this may be a read error. The chain uses TRBV5-1 and TRBJ2-3, with no clear D. Germline values: CDR1 SGHRS, CDR2 YFSETQ. The CDR3 length is 13 residues. CDR3 in DNA: TGCGCCAGCAGCTTGTCCCAGTCCGATACGAAGTATTTT. It yields the protein CASSLSQSDTKYF.

Many counts were recorded for this clonotype. The V call is TRBV15, the J call TRBJ1-1; D uncertain. V was clipped by 1 base and J by 4 bases, with 10 bases between them. This CDR3 is 14 amino acids long. CDR1 and CDR2 from the germline V gene are LNHNV and YYDKDF (reference sequence). CDR3 residues: CATSRVRTGTEAFF. CDR3 in DNA: TGTGCCACCAGCAGAGTCCGGACGGGCACTGAAGCTTTCTTT.

This clonotype was counted ten times or more. The V gene is TRBV12-3 or TRBV12-4, the J gene TRBJ1-1; D may be TRBD1 (6 bases). The CDR3 extends over 15 amino acids. The V end was cut by 5 bases, the J end by 0 bases, with 13 bases between. The CDR3 DNA is TGTGCCAGCAGTGGAGACGACAGGATGAACACTGAAGCTTTCTTT. Encoded protein: CASSGDDRMNTEAFF.

This clonotype was seen only a few times. The chain is built from TRBV2 and TRBJ2-5, with D perhaps being TRBD1 or TRBD2 (5 bases each). The germline V gene encodes CDR1 SNHLY and CDR2 FYNNEI. The CDR3 has 15 amino acids. V was trimmed by 7 bases and J by 3 bases, leaving 18 bases between them. The DNA for the CDR3 is TGTGCCAGCACCTGGGACCCCGCTGGGGAAGAGACCCAGTACTTC. Translation: CASTWDPAGEETQYF.

As regards this clonotype: A much larger clonotype is one base distant, so this may be a read error. The gene calls are TRBV10-3 and TRBJ2-3; D not certain. Trimming shortened V by 6 bases and J by 8 bases, and 12 bases separated the two germline ends. The germline CDR1 and CDR2 sequences are ENHRY and SYGVKD. This CDR3 has 12 amino acids. CDR3 DNA: TGTGCCATCAGCGATAGGGCAGGTACGCAGTATTTT. This codes for CAISDRAGTQYF.

The table lists this clonotype with many counts. The chain couples TRBV27 to TRBJ2-1; D not certain. The CDR3 has 12 residues. CDR1 MNHEY and CDR2 SMNVEV come from the germline V gene (reference sequence). V lost 9 bases, J lost 6 bases, and 12 bases lay in between. The CDR3 spells CASEGRGNEQFF. The CDR3 DNA is TGTGCCAGTGAAGGACGAGGCAATGAGCAGTTCTTC.

This clonotype was seen at least ten times. The genes are TRBV5-8 and TRBJ2-5; D gene uncertain. V lost 8 bases and J lost 12, with 11 bases in between. The V gene's germline CDR1 is SGHTS and CDR2 YDEGEE. CDR3 length: 9 amino acids. The CDR3 sequence: CASDSGKYF. The DNA of the CDR3 is TGTGCCAGTGACTCCGGAAAGTACTTC. Looking up the rest from reference TRBV5-8 and TRBJ2-5 gives the full variable domain: EAGVTQSPTHLIKTRGQQATLRCSPISGHTSVYWYQQALGLGLQFLLWYDEGEERNRGNFPPRFSGRQFPNYSSELNVNALELEDSALYLCASDSGKYFGPGTRLLVL.

This chain connects TRBV6-9 to TRBJ1-5; no reliable D call. Germline V gives CDR1 MNHGY, CDR2 SVAAGI. CDR3 length equals 20 residues. V lost 3 bases and J 2 bases, leaving 26 bases between the germline ends. The CDR3 nucleotides read TGTGCCAGCAGTTACGCGGCGTCCCCACTCGACCCGGTTCGCAATCAGCCCCAGCATTTT. Its protein product is CASSYAASPLDPVRNQPQHF.

This clonotype was detected ten times or more. This chain links TRBV28 with TRBJ1-1; weak D call: TRBD1 (6 bases). CDR1 and CDR2 (germline): MDHEN, SYDVKM. Trimming left V 6 bases short and J 3 bases short, with 14 bases between. The CDR3 sequence is 14 residues long. The CDR3 is CASRGRGAYTEAFF. CDR3 bases: TGTGCCAGCAGGGGTAGGGGGGCGTACACTGAAGCTTTCTTT.